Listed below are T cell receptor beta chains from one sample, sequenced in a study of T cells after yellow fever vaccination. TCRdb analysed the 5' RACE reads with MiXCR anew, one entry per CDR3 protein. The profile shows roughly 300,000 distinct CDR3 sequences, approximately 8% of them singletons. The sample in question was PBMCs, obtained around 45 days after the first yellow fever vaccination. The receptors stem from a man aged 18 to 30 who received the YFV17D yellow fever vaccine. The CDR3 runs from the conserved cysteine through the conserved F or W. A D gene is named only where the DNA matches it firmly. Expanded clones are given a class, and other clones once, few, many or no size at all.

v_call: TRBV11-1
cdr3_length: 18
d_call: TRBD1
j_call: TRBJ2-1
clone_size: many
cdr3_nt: TGTGCCAGCAGCTCCCGGACAGGTCCGTATAAGTCCTACAATGAGCAGTTCTTC
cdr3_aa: CASSSRTGPYKSYNEQFF

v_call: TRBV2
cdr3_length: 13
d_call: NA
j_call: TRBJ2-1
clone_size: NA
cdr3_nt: TGTGCCAGCAGTGAAGCCGCCGGTGGTGAGCAGTTCTTC
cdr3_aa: CASSEAAGGEQFF

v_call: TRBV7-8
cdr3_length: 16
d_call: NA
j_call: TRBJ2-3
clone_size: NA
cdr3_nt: TGTGTCAGCAGCTCGGAACGGGGAGATCTAGCAGATACGCTGTATTTT
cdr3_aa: CVSSSERGDLADTLYF

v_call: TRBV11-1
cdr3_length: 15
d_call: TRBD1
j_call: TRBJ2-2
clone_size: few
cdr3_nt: TGTGCCAGCAGTCGACAGGGGGCTAACACCGGGGAGCTGTTTTTT
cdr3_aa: CASSRQGANTGELFF

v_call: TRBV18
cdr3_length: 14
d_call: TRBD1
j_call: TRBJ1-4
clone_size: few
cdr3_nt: TGTGCCAGCTCATCGACAGGGGAGAACGAAAAACTGTTTTTT
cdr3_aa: CASSSTGENEKLFF

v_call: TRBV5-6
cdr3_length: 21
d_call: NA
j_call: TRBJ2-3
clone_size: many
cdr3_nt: TGTGCCAGCAGCTCAATAGGGTCCCCGAAGCGACTCGCGCTACAAACAGATACGCAGTATTTT
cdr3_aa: CASSSIGSPKRLALQTDTQYF

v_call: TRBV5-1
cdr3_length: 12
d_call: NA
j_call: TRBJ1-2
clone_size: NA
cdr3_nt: TGCGCCAGCAGCGGCCGGGGGGCTGGCTACACCTTC
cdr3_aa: CASSGRGAGYTF

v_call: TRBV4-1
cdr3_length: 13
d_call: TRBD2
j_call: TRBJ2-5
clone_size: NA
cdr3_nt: TGCGCCAGTGGACTAGCGAGATTTGAGACCCAGTACTTC
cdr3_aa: CASGLARFETQYF

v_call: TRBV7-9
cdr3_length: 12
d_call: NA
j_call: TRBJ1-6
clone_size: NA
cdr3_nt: TGTGCCAGCAGCTCATCGGAATCACCCCTCCACTTT
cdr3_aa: CASSSSESPLHF

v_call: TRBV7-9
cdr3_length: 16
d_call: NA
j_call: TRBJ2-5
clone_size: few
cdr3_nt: TGTGCCAGCAGCTTACTGCCGTCGGGATACCAAGAGACCCAGTACTTC
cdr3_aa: CASSLLPSGYQETQYF

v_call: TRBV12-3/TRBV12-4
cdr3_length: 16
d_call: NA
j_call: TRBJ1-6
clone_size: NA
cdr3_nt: TGTGCCAGCAGCGAGACCTGGGGCGTGGGAAATTCACCCCTCCACTTT
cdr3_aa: CASSETWGVGNSPLHF

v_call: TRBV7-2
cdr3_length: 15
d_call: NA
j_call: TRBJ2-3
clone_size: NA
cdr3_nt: TGTGCCAGCAGCTTACGGAAGGGAGAGACAGATACGCAGTATTTT
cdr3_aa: CASSLRKGETDTQYF

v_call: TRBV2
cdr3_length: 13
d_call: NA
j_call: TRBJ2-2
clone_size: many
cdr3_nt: TGTGCCAGCAGTGCAGGGGAAACCGGGGAGCTGTTTTTT
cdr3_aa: CASSAGETGELFF

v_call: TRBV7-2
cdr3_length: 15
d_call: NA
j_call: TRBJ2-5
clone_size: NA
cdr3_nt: TGTGCCAGCAGGCCACACCGGACAGTACAAGAGACCCAGTACTTC
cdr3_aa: CASRPHRTVQETQYF

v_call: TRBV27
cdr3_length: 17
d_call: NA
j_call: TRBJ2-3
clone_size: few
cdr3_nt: TGTGCCAGCAGTTCCCAGCGGTCTGGTTATTACACAGATACGCAGTATTTT
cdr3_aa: CASSSQRSGYYTDTQYF

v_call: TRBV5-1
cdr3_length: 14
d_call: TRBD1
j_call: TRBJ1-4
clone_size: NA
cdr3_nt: TGCGCCAGCAGCCAGGACAGGGTCGATGAAAAACTGTTTTTT
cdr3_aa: CASSQDRVDEKLFF

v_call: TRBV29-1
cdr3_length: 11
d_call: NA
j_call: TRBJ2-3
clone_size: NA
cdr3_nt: TGCAGCGTCCCTCGGGGAGATACGCAGTATTTT
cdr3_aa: CSVPRGDTQYF

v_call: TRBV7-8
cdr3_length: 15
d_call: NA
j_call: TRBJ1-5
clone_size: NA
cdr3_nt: TGTGCCAGCAGCTTAGCGGTTAATAGCAATCAGCCCCAGCATTTT
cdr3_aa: CASSLAVNSNQPQHF

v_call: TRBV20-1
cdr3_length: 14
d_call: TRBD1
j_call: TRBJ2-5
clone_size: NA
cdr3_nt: TGCAGTGCTCCACGGGGACAGGTTGTTGATACCCAGTACTTC
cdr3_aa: CSAPRGQVVDTQYF

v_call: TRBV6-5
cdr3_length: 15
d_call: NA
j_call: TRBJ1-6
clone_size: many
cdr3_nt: TGTGCCAGCAGTTACCAGTCAGGGGCGGAATCACCCCTCCACTTT
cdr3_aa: CASSYQSGAESPLHF

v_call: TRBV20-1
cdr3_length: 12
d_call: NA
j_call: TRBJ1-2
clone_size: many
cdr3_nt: TGCAGTGCTAGAGTACTCTCGGGCGCCGCATTCTTC
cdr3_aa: CSARVLSGAAFF

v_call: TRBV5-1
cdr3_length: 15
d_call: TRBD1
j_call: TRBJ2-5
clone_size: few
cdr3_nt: TGCGCCAGCAGCGGACGAGGGGGCGAGCAAGAGACCCAGTACTTC
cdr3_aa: CASSGRGGEQETQYF

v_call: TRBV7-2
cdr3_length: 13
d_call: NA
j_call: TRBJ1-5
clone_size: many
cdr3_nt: TGTGCCAGCAGCTATAGAGGGCAACAGCCCCAGCATTTT
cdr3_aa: CASSYRGQQPQHF

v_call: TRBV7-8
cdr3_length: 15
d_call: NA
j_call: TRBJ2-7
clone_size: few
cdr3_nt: TGTGCCAGCAGCCCGAAGCGGAGAGGGGCCGAGGAGCAGTACTTC
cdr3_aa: CASSPKRRGAEEQYF

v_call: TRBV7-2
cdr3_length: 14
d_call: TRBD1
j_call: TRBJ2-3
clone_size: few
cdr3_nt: TGTGCCAGCAGCGTGACAGGGGCCCCAGATACGCAGTATTTT
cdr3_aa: CASSVTGAPDTQYF

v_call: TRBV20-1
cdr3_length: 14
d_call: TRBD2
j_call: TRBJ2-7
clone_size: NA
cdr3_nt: TGCAGTGCTAGAGGTTCCAGCGGGGTAGGCGAGCAGTACTTC
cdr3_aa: CSARGSSGVGEQYF

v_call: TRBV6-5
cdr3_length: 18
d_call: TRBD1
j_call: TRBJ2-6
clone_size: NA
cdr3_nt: TGTGCCAGCAGTTCCAAGGGACAGTCTAATCCTGGGGCCAACGTCCTGACTTTC
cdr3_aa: CASSSKGQSNPGANVLTF

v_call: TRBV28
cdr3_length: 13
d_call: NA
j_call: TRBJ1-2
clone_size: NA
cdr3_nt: TGTGCCAGCAGTTTCGTAGGGTCGACTGGCTACACCTTC
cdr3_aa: CASSFVGSTGYTF

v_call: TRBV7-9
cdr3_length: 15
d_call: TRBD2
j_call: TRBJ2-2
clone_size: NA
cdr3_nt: TGTGCCAGCAGCTTACTAGCGGGGAGGACCGGGGAGCTGTTTTTT
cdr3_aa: CASSLLAGRTGELFF

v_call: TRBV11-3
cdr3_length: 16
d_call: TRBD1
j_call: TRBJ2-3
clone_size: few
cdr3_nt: TGTGCCAGCAGCACCGGGACAGGGGTCGGCACAGATACGCAGTATTTT
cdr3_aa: CASSTGTGVGTDTQYF

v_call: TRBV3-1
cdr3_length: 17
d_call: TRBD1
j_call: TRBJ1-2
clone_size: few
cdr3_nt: TGTGCCAGCAGCCAAGGGCCGGGACAGACCGCTTTGGCTGGCTACACCTTC
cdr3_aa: CASSQGPGQTALAGYTF

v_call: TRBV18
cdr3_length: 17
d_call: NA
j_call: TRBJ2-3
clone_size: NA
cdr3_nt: TGTGCCAGCTCACCGGACGTTATCCGCGGGGCCAGGGATACGCAGTATTTT
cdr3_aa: CASSPDVIRGARDTQYF

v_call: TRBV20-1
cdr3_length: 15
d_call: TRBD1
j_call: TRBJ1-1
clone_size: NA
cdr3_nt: TGCAGTGCTAGAGATTTCAACAGGGGGAACACTGAAGCTTTCTTT
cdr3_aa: CSARDFNRGNTEAFF

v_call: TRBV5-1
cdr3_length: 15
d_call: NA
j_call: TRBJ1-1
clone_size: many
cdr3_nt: TGCGCCAGCAGCTTGGTTGCAGGGGATTTGGGGGAAGCTTTCTTT
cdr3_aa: CASSLVAGDLGEAFF

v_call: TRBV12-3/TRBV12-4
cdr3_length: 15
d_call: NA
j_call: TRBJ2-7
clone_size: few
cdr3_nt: TGTGCCAGCAGCCCAGACAGGTCTGCATCCTACGAGCAGTACTTC
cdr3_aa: CASSPDRSASYEQYF